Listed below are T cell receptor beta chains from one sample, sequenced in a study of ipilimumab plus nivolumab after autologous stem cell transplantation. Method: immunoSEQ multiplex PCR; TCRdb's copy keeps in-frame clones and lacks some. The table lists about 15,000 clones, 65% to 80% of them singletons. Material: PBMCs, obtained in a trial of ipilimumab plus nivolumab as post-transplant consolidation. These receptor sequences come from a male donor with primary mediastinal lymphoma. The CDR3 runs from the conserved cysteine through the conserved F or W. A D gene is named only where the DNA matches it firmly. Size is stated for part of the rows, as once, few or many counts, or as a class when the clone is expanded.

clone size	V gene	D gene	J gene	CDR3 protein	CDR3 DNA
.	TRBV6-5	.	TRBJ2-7	CASSSYSGRGEQYF	TGTGCCAGCAGTTCATACTCGGGCCGCGGGGAGCAGTACTTC
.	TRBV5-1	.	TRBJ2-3	CASSADRRRGTDTQYF	TGCGCCAGCAGCGCCGACAGGCGACGAGGCACAGATACGCAGTATTTT
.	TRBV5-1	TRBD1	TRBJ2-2	CASSPGQGTGELFF	TGCGCCAGCAGCCCCGGACAGGGCACCGGGGAGCTGTTTTTT
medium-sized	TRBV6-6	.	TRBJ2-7	CASSYGTGDFRQYF	TGTGCCAGCAGTTACGGGACCGGGGACTTTCGGCAGTACTTC
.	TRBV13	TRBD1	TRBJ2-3	CASSQNRGLGVTDTQYF	TGTGCCAGCAGCCAAAACAGGGGGCTCGGGGTCACAGATACGCAGTATTTT
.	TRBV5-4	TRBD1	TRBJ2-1	CASSLWGTAYNEQFF	TGTGCCAGCAGCTTGTGGGGGACAGCATACAATGAGCAGTTCTTC
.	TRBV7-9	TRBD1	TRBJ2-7	CASSPPTGAGQYF	TGTGCCAGCAGCCCACCGACAGGGGCTGGGCAGTACTTC
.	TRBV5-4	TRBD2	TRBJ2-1	CASSSLAGVLEQFF	TGTGCCAGCAGCTCTTTAGCGGGAGTTCTTGAGCAGTTCTTC
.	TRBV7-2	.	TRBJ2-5	CASSYRVQETQYF	TGTGCCAGCAGTTACCGGGTCCAAGAGACCCAGTACTTC
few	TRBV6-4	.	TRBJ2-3	CASSDFLGSSTDTQYF	TGTGCCAGCAGTGACTTTCTGGGCAGTAGCACAGATACGCAGTATTTT
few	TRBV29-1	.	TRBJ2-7	CSVGLDYEQYF	TGCAGCGTTGGGTTAGACTACGAGCAGTACTTC
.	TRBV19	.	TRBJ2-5	CASTPRGGAETQYF	TGTGCCAGTACCCCGAGGGGGGGGGCAGAGACCCAGTACTTC
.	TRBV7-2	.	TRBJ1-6	CASSLYSDNSPLHF	TGTGCCAGCAGCTTATATAGTGATAATTCACCCCTCCACTTT
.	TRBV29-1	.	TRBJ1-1	CSVSELVDTEAFF	TGCAGCGTTTCCGAACTGGTTGACACTGAAGCTTTCTTT
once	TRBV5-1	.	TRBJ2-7	CASSLDVSTYEQYF	TGCGCCAGCAGCCTCGACGTGTCCACCTACGAGCAGTACTTC
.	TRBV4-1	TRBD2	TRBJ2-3	CASSHRFSGGAGNTDTQYF	TGCGCCAGCAGCCATAGATTTAGCGGGGGGGCGGGGAACACAGATACGCAGTATTTT
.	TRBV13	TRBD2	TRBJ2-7	CASSLRLAGVYEQYF	TGTGCCAGCAGCTTAAGACTAGCGGGAGTATACGAGCAGTACTTC
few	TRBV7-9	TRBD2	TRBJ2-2	CASSLATSGWTGELFF	TGTGCCAGCAGCTTGGCGACTAGCGGGTGGACCGGGGAGCTGTTTTTT
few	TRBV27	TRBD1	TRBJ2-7	CASSPGQGVLYEQYF	TGTGCCAGCAGTCCGGGACAGGGGGTTTTGTACGAGCAGTACTTC
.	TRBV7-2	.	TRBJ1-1	CASSFVPMGGTEAFF	TGTGCCAGCAGCTTCGTCCCCATGGGGGGCACTGAAGCTTTCTTT
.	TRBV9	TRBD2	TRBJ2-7	CASSISGGAHEQYF	TGTGCCAGCAGCATCAGCGGGGGGGCCCACGAGCAGTACTTC
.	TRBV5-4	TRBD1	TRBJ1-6	CASSLAGQVVPLHF	TGTGCCAGCAGCTTGGCAGGACAGGTTGTCCCCCTCCACTTT
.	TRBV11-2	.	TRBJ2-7	CASRSGVGEQYF	TGTGCCAGCAGGTCAGGGGTGGGGGAGCAGTACTTC
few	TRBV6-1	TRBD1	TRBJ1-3	CAGGQPLSGNTIYF	TGTGCCGGGGGACAGCCGCTCTCTGGAAACACCATATATTTT
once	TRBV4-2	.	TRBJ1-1	CASSLQGNTEAFF	TGTGCCAGCAGCTTGCAGGGGAACACTGAAGCTTTCTTT
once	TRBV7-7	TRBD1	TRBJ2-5	CASSSLTGSSETQYF	TGTGCTAGCAGCTCCCTGACAGGGAGTTCGGAGACCCAGTACTTC
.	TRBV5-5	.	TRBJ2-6	CASSFLNSGANVLTF	TGTGCCAGCAGCTTCCTGAACTCTGGGGCCAACGTCCTGACTTTC
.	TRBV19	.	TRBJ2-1	CASSPPGLRDEQFF	TGTGCCAGTAGCCCCCCGGGACTTCGGGATGAGCAGTTCTTC
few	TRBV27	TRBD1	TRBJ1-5	CASSLQGYSNQPQHF	TGTGCCAGCAGTCTACAGGGGTATAGCAATCAGCCCCAGCATTTT
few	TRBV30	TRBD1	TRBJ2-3	CAWSPGQGTQYF	TGTGCCTGGAGCCCCGGACAGGGGACGCAGTATTTT
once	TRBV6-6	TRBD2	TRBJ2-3	CASKWTSSDTQYF	TGTGCCAGCAAATGGACTAGCTCAGATACGCAGTATTTT
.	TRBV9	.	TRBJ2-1	CASSETIPGRVKDNEQFF	TGTGCCAGCAGCGAGACCATCCCGGGGCGGGTAAAGGACAATGAGCAGTTCTTC